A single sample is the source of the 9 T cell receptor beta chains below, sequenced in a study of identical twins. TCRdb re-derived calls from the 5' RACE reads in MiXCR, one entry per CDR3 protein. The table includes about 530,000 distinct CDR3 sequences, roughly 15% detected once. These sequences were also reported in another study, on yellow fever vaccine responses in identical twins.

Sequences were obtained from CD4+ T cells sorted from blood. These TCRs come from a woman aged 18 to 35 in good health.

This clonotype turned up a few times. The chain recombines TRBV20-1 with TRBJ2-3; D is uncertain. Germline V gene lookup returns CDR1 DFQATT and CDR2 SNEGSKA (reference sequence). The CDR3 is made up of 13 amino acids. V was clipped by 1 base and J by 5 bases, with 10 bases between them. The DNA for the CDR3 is TGCAGTGCTAGAGGGCAGTGGGGAGATACGCAGTATTTT. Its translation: CSARGQWGDTQYF.

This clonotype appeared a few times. The CDR3 DNA reads as TGTGCCAGCTCACCGCCGCAGGGGAGATGGGAGACCCAGTACTTC. This gives the protein CASSPPQGRWETQYF. The chain employs TRBV18 and TRBJ2-5; perhaps TRBD1 as D (6 bases). The CDR3 totals 15 residues. V dropped 3 bases and J dropped 5 bases, with 16 bases sitting between them. CDR1 and CDR2 (germline): KGHSH, LQKENI. The variable domain in full, completed from reference TRBV18 and TRBJ2-5, reads NAGVMQNPRHLVRRRGQEARLRCSPMKGHSHVYWYRQLPEEGLKFMVYLQKENIIDESGMPKERFSAEFPKEGPSILRIQQVVRGDSAAYFCASSPPQGRWETQYFGPGTRLLVL.

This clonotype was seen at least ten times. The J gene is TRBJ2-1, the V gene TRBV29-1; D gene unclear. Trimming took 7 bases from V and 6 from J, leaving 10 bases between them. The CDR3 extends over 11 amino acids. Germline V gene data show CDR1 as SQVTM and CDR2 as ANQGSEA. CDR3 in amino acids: CSGTKFNEQFF. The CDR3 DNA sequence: TGCAGCGGCACTAAATTCAATGAGCAGTTCTTC.

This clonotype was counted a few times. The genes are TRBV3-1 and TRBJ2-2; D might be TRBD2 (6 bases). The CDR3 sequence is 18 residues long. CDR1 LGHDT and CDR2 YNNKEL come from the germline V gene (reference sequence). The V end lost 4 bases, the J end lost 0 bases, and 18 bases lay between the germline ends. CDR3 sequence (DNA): TGTGCCAGCAGCCCCCCGTCCGGGGGACCTGCGAACACCGGGGAGCTGTTTTTT. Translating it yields CASSPPSGGPANTGELFF.

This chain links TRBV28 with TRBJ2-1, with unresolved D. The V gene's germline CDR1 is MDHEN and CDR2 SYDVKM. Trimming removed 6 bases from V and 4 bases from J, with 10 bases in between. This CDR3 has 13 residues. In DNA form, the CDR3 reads TGTGCCAGCAGACACCCAAGTTACAATGAGCAGTTCTTC. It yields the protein CASRHPSYNEQFF.

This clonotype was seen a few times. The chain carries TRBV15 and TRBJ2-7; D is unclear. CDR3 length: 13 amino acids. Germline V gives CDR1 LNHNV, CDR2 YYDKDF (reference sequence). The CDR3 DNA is TGTCCCACCAGCAGAGAAGGCATCTACGAGCAGTACGTC. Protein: CPTSREGIYEQYV.

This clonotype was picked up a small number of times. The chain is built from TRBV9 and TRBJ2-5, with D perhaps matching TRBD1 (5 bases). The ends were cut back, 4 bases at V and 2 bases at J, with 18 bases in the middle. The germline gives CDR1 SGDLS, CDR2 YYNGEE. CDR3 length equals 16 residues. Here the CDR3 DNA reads TGTGCCAGCAGCCCTCGTAGGGGTGGATTTCAAGAGACCCAGTACTTC. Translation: CASSPRRGGFQETQYF.

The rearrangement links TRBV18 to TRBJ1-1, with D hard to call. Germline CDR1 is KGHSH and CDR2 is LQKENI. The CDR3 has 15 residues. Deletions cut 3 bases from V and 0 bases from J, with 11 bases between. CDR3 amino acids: CASSPNMELNTEAFF. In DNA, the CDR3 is TGTGCCAGCTCACCGAACATGGAATTGAACACTGAAGCTTTCTTT.

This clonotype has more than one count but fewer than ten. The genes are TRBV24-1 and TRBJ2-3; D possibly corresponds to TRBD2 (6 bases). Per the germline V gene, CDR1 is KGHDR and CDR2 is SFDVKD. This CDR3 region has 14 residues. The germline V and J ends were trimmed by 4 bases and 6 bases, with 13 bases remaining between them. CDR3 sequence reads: CATSDRDFMDTQYF. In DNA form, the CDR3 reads TGTGCCACCAGTGACAGGGACTTTATGGATACGCAGTATTTT.